This TCR beta chain is from a study of cytomegalovirus exposure and HLA in healthy donors. Study-wide results and caveats: A few CMV-associated chains were confirmed in vitro to be specific for CMV antigens.

The germline gives CDR1 LGHNT, CDR2 FRNRAP. V shed 7 bases and J shed 0 bases, with 13 bases lying between them. The CDR3 contains 14 residues. Separation from the roughly 700-subject first cohort characterized the 120-subject validation cohort, to which the donors belonged. Method: immunoSEQ multiplex PCR; TCRdb's copy keeps in-frame clones and lacks some. The sample consists of 200,000 to 250,000 clones, about nine tenths of them appearing once. About this clone: The antigen is unknown.

The TCR originated in a woman aged 18-29 years in good health and CMV-seropositive. The rearrangement links TRBV12-5 to TRBJ2-7; no reliable D call. Sequences were obtained from PBMCs. The CDR3 reads CASALSRLSYEQYF. In nucleotides, the CDR3 is TGTGCTAGTGCCCTCAGTAGACTCTCCTACGAGCAGTACTTC.